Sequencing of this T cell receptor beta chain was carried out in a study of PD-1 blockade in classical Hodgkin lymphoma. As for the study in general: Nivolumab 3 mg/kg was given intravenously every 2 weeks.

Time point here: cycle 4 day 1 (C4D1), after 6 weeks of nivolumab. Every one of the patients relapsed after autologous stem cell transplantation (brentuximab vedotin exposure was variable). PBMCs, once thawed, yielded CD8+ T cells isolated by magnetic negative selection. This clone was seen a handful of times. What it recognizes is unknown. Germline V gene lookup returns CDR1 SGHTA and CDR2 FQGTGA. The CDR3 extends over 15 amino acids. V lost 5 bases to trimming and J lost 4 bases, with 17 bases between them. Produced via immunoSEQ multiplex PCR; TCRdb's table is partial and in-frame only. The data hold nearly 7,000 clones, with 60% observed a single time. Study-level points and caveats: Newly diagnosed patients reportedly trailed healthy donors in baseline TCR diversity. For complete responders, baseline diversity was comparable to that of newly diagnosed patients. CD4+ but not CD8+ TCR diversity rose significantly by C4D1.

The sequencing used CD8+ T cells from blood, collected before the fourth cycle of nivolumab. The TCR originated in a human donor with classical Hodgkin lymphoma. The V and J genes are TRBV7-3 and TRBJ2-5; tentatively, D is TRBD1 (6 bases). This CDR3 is CASSITGQWGETQYF. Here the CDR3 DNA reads TGTGCCAGCAGCATTACAGGACAGTGGGGAGAGACCCAGTACTTC.